Presented here are 5 T cell receptor beta chains from one specimen sequenced in a study of tumor-infiltrating lymphocytes in oesophageal squamous cell carcinoma (TCRdb year 2016). The method was PCR. Instrument on record: Illumina HiSeq 2000. The raw public reads went through TCRdb reprocessing: fastp at Q25, MiXCR clone calling, in-frame beta chains kept. Rows are unified per CDR3 protein, each entry keeping the most common DNA and genes. The table for this sample lists about 7,100 distinct CDR3 sequences; around a sixth of them were counted only once. The ten largest make up more than 10% of the sample. Material: blood. The source is a male donor with esophageal squamous cell carcinoma.

The table lists this clonotype with many counts. The chain has TRBV11-2 and TRBJ1-1; tentatively, D is TRBD1 (6 bases). V gave up 0 bases and J gave up 1 base, with 9 bases separating them. The CDR3 has 15 amino acids. Germline V gene sequence: CDR1 SGHAT, CDR2 FQNNGV. CDR3 residues: CASSLDGQTNTEAFF. CDR3 sequence (DNA): TGTGCCAGCAGCTTAGACGGACAGACGAACACTGAAGCTTTCTTT.

This clonotype is termed medium-sized. This chain joins TRBV27 and TRBJ2-5; 7 positions match TRBD2. CDR3 length: 16 amino acids. The trim removed 4 bases at V and 6 bases at J, leaving 14 bases unmatched. Per the germline V gene, CDR1 is MNHEY and CDR2 is SMNVEV (reference sequence). This CDR3 reads CASSSYLRGIVKTQYF. CDR3 coding DNA: TGTGCCAGCAGTTCCTACTTGCGGGGGATCGTAAAGACCCAGTACTTC.

There are many counts of this clonotype. Sequence at one end of the junction differs from germline and may be a read error. The rearrangement joins TRBV11-2 to TRBJ2-5; 7 bases are shared with TRBD1. This CDR3 comprises 13 residues. CDR1 and CDR2 from the germline V gene are SGHAT and FQNNGV. The CDR3 coding sequence is TGTGCCAGCAGCCAGGACAGGAATTCACCCCTCCACTTC. Its translation: CASSQDRNSPLHF.

This clonotype was counted many times. This chain links TRBV6-1 with TRBJ2-7, with D perhaps matching TRBD1 (5 bases). The germline V gene encodes CDR1 MNHNS and CDR2 SASEGT. This CDR3 comprises 16 residues. Between the trimmed V and J ends, which lost 1 base and 7 bases, there was a span of 20 bases. The CDR3 nucleotides are TGTGCCAGCAGTGAAGAGGTGGGGCGCGTCTACAATGAGCAGTACTTC. Protein: CASSEEVGRVYNEQYF.

Sample share makes this clonotype medium-sized. This chain uses TRBV12-3 or TRBV12-4 with TRBJ2-5, with a tentative D call TRBD2 (5 bases). V dropped 1 base and J dropped 5 bases, with 11 bases sitting between them. The CDR3 extends over 14 amino acids. The CDR3 spells CASSLESGKETQYF. The CDR3 DNA follows: TGTGCCAGCAGTTTAGAATCCGGGAAGGAGACCCAGTACTTC.